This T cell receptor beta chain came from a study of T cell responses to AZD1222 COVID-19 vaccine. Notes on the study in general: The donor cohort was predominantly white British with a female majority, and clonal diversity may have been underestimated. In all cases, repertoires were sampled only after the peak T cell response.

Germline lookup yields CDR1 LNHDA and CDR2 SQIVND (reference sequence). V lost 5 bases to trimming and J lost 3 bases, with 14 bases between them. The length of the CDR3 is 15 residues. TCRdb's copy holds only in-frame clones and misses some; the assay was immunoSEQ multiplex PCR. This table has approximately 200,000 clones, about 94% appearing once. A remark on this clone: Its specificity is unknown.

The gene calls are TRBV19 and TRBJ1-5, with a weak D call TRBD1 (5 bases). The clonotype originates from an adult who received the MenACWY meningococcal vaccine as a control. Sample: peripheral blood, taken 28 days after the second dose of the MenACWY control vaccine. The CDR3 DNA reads TGTGCCAGTAGTCGGGACCGTTCTCTCAATCAGCCCCAGCATTTT. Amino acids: CASSRDRSLNQPQHF.